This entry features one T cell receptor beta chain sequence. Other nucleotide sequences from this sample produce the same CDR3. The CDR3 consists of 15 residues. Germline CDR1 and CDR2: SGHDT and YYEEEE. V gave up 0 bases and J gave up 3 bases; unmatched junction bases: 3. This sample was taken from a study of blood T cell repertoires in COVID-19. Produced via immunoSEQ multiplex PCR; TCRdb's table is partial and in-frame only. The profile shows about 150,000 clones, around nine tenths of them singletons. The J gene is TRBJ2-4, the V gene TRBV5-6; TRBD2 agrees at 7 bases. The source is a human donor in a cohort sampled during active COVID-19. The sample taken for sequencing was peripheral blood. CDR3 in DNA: TGTGCCAGCAGCTTGGTCCTAGCGGACAAAAACATTCAGTACTTC. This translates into CASSLVLADKNIQYF.